This T cell receptor (beta chain) stems from a study of blood T cell repertoires in COVID-19. Looked up from germline, CDR1 is GTSNPN and CDR2 is SVGIG (reference sequence). This CDR3 is 14 amino acids long. The V gene end was trimmed by 3 bases and the J gene end by 2 bases; junction bases not matched to a gene: 4. Produced via immunoSEQ multiplex PCR; TCRdb's table is partial and in-frame only. The top ten clones hold roughly 3.1% of a sample with around 35,000 clones, about 85% of them seen once. The source material was peripheral blood. The sequence came from a man aged 65-85 years with COVID-19, enrolled during active disease. The chain uses TRBV30 and TRBJ1-3; TRBD1 matches 7 bases. CDR3 nucleotides: TGTGCCTGGAGGACAGGGCTGGCTGGAAACACCATATATTTT. This translates into CAWRTGLAGNTIYF. Full variable domain (outside the CDR3, taken from reference TRBV30 and TRBJ1-3): SQTIHQWPATLVQPVGSPLSLECTVEGTSNPNLYWYRQAAGRGLQLLFYSVGIGQISSEVPQNLSASRPQDRQFILSSKKLLLSDSGFYLCAWRTGLAGNTIYFGEGSWLTVV.